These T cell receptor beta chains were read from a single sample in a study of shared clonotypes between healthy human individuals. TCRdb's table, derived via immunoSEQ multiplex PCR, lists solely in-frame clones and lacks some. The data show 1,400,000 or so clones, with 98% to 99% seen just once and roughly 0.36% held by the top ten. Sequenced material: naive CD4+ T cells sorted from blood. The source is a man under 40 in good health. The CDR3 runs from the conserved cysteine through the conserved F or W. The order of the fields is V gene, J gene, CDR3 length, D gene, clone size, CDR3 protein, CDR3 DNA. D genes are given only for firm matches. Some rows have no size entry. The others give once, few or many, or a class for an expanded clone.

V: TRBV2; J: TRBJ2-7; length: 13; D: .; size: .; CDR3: CASSQGLIYEQYF; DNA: TGTGCCAGCAGCCAGGGACTGATCTACGAGCAGTACTTC
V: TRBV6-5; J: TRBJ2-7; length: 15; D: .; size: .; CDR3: CASSPDRNIGYEQYF; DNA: TGTGCCAGCAGCCCCGACCGAAACATAGGCTACGAGCAGTACTTC
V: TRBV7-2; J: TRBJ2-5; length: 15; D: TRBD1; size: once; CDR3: CASSPRQGRRETQYF; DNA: TGTGCCAGCAGCCCCCGACAGGGTCGAAGAGAGACCCAGTACTTC
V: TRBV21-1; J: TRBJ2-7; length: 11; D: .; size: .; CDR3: CASIRGHEQYF; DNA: TGTGCCAGCATCAGGGGACACGAGCAGTACTTC
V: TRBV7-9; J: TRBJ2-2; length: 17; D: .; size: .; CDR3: CASTLPRTAQNTGELFF; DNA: TGTGCCAGCACCCTTCCGCGGACAGCCCAGAACACCGGGGAGCTGTTTTTT
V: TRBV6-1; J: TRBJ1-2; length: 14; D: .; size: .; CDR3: CASSGLGESYGYTF; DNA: TGTGCCAGCAGTGGTCTGGGAGAGTCCTATGGCTACACCTTC
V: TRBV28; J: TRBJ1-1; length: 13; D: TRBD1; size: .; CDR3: CASSLDRETEAFF; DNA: TGTGCCAGCAGTTTAGACAGGGAGACTGAAGCTTTCTTT
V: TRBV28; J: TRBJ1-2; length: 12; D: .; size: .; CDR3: CASLGGAWGYTF; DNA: TGTGCCTCCCTGGGGGGGGCGTGGGGCTACACCTTC
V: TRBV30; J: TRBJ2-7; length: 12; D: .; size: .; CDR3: CAWKGRAYEQYF; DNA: TGTGCCTGGAAAGGTAGGGCCTACGAGCAGTACTTC
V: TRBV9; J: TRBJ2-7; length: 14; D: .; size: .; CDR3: CASSPKDRPYEQYF; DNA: TGTGCCAGCAGCCCAAAGGACAGACCCTACGAGCAGTACTTC
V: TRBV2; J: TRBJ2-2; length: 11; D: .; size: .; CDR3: CASSVTGELFF; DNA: TGTGCCAGCAGTGTCACCGGGGAGCTGTTTTTT
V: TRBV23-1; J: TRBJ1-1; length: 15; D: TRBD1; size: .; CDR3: CASSQSTGGETEAFF; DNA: TGCGCCAGCAGTCAATCAACAGGGGGCGAAACTGAAGCTTTCTTT
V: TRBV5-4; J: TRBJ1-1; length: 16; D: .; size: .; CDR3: CASSLGARGGNTEAFF; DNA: TGTGCCAGCAGCTTGGGGGCCAGGGGTGGTAACACTGAAGCTTTCTTT
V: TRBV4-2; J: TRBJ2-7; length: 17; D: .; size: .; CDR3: CASSQELPPGLPHEQYF; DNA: TGTGCCAGCAGCCAGGAACTGCCCCCTGGGCTTCCCCACGAGCAGTACTTC
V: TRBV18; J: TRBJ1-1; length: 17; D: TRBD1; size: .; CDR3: CASSPLRQGAINTEAFF; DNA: TGTGCCAGCTCACCACTCAGACAGGGGGCCATAAACACTGAAGCTTTCTTT
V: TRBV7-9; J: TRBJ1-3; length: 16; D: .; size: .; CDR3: CASSPEQRFSGNTIYF; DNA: TGTGCCAGCAGCCCCGAACAGAGATTCTCTGGAAACACCATATATTTT
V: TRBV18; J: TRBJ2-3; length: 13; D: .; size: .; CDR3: CASSPSSTDTQYF; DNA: TGTGCCAGCTCACCTTCTAGCACAGATACGCAGTATTTT
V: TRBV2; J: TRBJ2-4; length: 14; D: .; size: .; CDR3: CASSEGRWGNIQYF; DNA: TGTGCCAGCAGTGAAGGTCGGTGGGGGAACATTCAGTACTTC
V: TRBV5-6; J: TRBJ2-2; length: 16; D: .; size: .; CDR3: CASSPLKTSGTGELFF; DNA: TGTGCCAGCAGCCCCCTTAAGACAAGCGGGACCGGGGAGCTGTTTTTT
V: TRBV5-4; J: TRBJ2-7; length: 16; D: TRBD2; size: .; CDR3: CASSQSGTSGSDEQYF; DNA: TGTGCCAGCAGCCAATCCGGGACTAGCGGGAGCGACGAGCAGTACTTC
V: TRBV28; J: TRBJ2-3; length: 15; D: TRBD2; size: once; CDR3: CASSTMRERADTQYF; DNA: TGTGCCAGCAGTACTATGCGGGAGAGAGCAGATACGCAGTATTTT
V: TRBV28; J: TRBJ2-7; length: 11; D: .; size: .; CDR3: CASSSRSEQYF; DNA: TGTGCCAGCAGTTCTAGATCCGAGCAGTACTTC
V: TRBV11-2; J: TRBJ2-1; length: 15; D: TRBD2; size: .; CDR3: CASSLLAGSYNEQFF; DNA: TGTGCCAGCAGCTTACTAGCGGGGTCCTACAATGAGCAGTTCTTC
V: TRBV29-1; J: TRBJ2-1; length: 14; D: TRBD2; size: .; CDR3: CSVEEAGRYNEQFF; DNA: TGCAGCGTAGAAGAAGCGGGAAGATACAATGAGCAGTTCTTC
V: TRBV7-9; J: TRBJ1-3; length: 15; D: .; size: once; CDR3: CASSLAASSGNTIYF; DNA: TGTGCCAGCAGCTTAGCGGCTTCCTCTGGAAACACCATATATTTT
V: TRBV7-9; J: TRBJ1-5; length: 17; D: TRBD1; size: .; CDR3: CASSLRTGSESNQPQHF; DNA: TGTGCCAGCAGCTTAAGGACAGGGTCTGAATCCAATCAGCCCCAGCATTTT
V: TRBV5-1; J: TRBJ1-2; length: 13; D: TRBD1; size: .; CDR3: CASSDDRGIGYTF; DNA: TGCGCCAGCAGCGACGACAGGGGGATTGGCTACACCTTC
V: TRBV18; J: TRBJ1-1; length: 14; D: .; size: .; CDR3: CASSLGPGTPEAFF; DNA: TGTGCCAGCTCCCTGGGACCAGGAACGCCTGAAGCTTTCTTT
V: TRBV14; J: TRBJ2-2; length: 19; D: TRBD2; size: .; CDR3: CASSQDSLRLAGVPGELFF; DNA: TGTGCCAGCAGCCAAGATAGCTTGAGACTAGCGGGAGTACCCGGGGAGCTGTTTTTT
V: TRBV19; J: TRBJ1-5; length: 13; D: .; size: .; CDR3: CASSMWVDQPQHF; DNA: TGTGCCAGTAGTATGTGGGTTGATCAGCCCCAGCATTTT
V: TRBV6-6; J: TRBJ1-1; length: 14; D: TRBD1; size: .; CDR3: CASTRQGPNTEAFF; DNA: TGTGCCAGCACCCGACAGGGCCCAAACACTGAAGCTTTCTTT
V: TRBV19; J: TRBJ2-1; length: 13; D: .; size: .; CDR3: CASSMPLYNEQFF; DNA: TGTGCCAGTAGTATGCCCCTTTACAATGAGCAGTTCTTC
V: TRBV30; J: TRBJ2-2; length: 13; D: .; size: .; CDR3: CAWRGGHTGELFF; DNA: TGTGCCTGGAGAGGAGGGCACACCGGGGAGCTGTTTTTT
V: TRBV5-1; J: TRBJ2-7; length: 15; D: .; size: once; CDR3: CASSMSAGTAGEQYF; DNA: TGCGCCAGCAGCATGAGCGCCGGGACGGCGGGCGAGCAGTACTTC
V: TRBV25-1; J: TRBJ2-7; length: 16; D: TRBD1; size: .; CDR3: CASSEGTEFRDYEQYF; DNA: TGTGCCAGCAGTGAAGGGACAGAGTTCCGCGACTACGAGCAGTACTTC
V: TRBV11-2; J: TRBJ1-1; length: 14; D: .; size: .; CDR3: CASSLEIGATEAFF; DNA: TGTGCCAGCAGCTTAGAGATCGGGGCCACTGAAGCTTTCTTT
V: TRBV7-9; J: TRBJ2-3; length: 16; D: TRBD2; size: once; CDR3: CASSLLAGAGTDTQYF; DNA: TGTGCCAGCAGCCTCTTGGCGGGAGCGGGCACAGATACGCAGTATTTT
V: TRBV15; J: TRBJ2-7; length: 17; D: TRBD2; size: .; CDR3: CATSREAWASGSYEQYF; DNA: TGTGCCACCAGCAGAGAAGCTTGGGCTAGCGGGAGCTACGAGCAGTACTTC
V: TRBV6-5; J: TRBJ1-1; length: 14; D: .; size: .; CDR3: CASSYWAGDTEAFF; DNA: TGTGCCAGCAGTTACTGGGCAGGGGACACTGAAGCTTTCTTT
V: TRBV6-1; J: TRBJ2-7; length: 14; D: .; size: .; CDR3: CASSVGPTSYEQYF; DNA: TGTGCCAGCAGTGTGGGACCGACGTCCTACGAGCAGTACTTC
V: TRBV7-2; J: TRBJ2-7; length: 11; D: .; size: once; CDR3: CASSPLYEQYF; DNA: TGTGCCAGCAGCCCGTTGTACGAGCAGTACTTC
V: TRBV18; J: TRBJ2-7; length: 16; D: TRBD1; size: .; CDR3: CASSPSLGTGYLEQYF; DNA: TGTGCCAGCTCACCATCCCTGGGGACAGGGTACCTTGAGCAGTACTTC
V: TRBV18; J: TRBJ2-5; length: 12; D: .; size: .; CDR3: CASSLGKETQYF; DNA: TGTGCCAGCTCACTTGGAAAAGAGACCCAGTACTTC
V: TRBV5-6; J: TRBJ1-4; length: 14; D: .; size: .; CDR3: CASSLGRAEGKLFF; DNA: TGTGCCAGCAGCTTGGGAAGGGCCGAGGGGAAACTGTTTTTT
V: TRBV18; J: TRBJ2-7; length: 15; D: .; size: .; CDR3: CASSPISSPLGEQYF; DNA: TGTGCCAGCTCACCAATCTCCAGCCCCTTAGGCGAGCAGTACTTC
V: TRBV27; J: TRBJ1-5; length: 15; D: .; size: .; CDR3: CASSLGVLGNQPQHF; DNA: TGTGCCAGCAGTTTAGGGGTTTTGGGCAATCAGCCCCAGCATTTT
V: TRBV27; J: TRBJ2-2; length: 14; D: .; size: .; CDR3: CASSLRRFAGELFF; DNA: TGTGCCAGCAGTTTAAGGCGGTTCGCCGGGGAGCTGTTTTTT
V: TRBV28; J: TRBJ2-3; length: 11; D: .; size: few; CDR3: CASSFTDTQYF; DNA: TGTGCCAGCAGTTTCACAGATACGCAGTATTTT
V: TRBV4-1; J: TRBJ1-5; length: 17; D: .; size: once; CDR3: CASSQDLRSGPDQPQHF; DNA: TGCGCCAGCAGCCAAGATCTGCGGTCTGGCCCGGATCAGCCCCAGCATTTT